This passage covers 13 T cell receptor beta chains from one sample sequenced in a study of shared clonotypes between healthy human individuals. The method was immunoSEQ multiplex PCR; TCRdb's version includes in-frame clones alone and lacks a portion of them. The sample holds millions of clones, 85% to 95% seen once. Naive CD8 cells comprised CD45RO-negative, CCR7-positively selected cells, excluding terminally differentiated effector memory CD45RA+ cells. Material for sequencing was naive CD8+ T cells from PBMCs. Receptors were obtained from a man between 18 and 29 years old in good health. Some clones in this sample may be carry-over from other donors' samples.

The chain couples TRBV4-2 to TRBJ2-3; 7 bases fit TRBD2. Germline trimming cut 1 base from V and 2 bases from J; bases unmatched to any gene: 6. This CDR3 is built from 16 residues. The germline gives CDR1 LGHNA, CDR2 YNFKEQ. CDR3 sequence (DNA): TGTGCCAGCAGCCAAGGGCTAGCGGAGCACACAGATACGCAGTATTTT. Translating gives CASSQGLAEHTDTQYF.

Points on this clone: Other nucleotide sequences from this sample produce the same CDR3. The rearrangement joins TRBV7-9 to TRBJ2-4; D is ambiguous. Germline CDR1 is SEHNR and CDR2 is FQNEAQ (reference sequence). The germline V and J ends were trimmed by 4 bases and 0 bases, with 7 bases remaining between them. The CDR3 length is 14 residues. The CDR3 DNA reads TGTGCCAGCAGCTCCGGCCTAGCCAAAAACATTCAGTACTTC. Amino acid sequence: CASSSGLAKNIQYF.

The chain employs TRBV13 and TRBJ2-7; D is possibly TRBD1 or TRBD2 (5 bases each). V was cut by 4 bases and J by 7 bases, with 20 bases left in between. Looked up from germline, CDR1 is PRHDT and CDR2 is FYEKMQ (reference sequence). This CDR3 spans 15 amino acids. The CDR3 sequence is CASSSPPGSHREQYF. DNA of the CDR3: TGTGCCAGCAGCTCCCCCCCAGGGAGTCATCGTGAGCAGTACTTC. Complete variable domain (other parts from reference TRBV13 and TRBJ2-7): AAGVIQSPRHLIKEKRETATLKCYPIPRHDTVYWYQQGPGQDPQFLISFYEKMQSDKGSIPDRFSAQQFSDYHSELNMSSLELGDSALYFCASSSPPGSHREQYFGPGTRLTVT.

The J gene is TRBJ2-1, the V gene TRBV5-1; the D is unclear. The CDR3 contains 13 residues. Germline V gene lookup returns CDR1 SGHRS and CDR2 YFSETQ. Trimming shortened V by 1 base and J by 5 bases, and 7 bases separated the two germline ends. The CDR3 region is CASSLLSHNEQFF. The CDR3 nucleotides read TGCGCCAGCAGCTTGCTTTCCCACAATGAGCAGTTCTTC.

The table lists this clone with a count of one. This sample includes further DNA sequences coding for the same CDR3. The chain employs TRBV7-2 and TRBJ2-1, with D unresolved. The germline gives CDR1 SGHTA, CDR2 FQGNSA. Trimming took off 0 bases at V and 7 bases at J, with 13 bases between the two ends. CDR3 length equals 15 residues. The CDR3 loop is CASSLAPRPGNEQFF. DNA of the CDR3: TGTGCCAGCAGCTTAGCACCCCGCCCTGGAAATGAGCAGTTCTTC.

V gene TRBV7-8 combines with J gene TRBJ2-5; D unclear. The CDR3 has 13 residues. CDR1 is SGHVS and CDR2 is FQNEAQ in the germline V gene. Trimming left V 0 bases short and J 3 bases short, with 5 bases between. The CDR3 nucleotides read TGTGCCAGCAGCTTAGCTCCCAAAGAGACCCAGTACTTC. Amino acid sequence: CASSLAPKETQYF.

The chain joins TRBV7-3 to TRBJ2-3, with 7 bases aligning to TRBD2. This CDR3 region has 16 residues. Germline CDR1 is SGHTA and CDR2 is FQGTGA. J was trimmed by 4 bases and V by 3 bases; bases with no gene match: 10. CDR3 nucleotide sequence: TGTGCCAGCAGCTTGTCCCAGCGGGAAGTCGCAGATACGCAGTATTTT. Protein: CASSLSQREVADTQYF.

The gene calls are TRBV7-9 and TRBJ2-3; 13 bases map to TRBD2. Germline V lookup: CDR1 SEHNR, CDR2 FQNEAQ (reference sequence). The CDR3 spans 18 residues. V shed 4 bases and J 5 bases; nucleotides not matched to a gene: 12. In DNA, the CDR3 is TGTGCCAGCAGCTCCCAGAACGGACTAGCGGGAGCGGTAGATACGCAGTATTTT. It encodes CASSSQNGLAGAVDTQYF.

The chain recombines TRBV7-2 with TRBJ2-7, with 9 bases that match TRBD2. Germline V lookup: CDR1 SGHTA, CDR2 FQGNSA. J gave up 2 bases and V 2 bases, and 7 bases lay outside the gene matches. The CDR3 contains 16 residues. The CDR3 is CASSLSSASGTYEQYF. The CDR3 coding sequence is TGTGCCAGCAGCTTATCCTCGGCTAGCGGGACCTACGAGCAGTACTTC.

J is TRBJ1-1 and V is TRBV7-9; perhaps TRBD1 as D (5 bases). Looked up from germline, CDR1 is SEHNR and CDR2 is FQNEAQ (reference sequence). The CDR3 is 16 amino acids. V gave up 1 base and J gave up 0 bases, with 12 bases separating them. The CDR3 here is CASSLVEGPLNTEAFF. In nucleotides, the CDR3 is TGTGCCAGCAGCTTAGTCGAGGGGCCTTTGAACACTGAAGCTTTCTTT.

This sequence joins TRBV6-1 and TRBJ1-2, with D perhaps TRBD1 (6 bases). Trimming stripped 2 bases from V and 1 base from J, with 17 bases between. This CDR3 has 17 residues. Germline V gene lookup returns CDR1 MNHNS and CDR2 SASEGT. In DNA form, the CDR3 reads TGTGCCAGCAGTGAAAGTGGGCAGGGGCTGGTTAACTATGGCTACACCTTC. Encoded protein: CASSESGQGLVNYGYTF.

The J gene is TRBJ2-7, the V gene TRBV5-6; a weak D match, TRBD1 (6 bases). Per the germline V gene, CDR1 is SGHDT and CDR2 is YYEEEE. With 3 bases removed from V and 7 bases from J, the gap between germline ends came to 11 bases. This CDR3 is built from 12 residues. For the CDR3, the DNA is TGTGCCAGCAGCTACGTGAGGGGGGAGCAGTACTTC. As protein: CASSYVRGEQYF.

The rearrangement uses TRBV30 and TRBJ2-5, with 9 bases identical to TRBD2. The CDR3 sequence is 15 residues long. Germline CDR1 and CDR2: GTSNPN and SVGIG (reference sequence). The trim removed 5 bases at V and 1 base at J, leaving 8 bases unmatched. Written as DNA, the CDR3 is TGTGCCTGGCAGTATGGAGCGGGAGGCCAAGAGACCCAGTACTTC. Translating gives CAWQYGAGGQETQYF.